A selection of T cell receptor beta chains follows, all from one sample in a study of T cell responses to AZD1222 COVID-19 vaccine. The data were produced by immunoSEQ multiplex PCR, yet TCRdb's version contains in-frame clones alone and is incomplete. The table has 80,000 to 100,000 clones, roughly 90% seen once; the top ten hold about 3%. The sequencing here drew on peripheral blood, taken on day 0 of MenACWY control vaccination. The receptor set was obtained from an adult in good health. The CDR3 runs from the conserved cysteine through the conserved F or W.

v_call: TRBV15; j_call: TRBJ1-3; cdr3_aa: CATSREKYSGNTIYF
v_call: TRBV5-4; j_call: TRBJ2-2; cdr3_aa: CASSISMGNTGELFF
v_call: TRBV4-1; j_call: TRBJ2-5; cdr3_aa: CASSQDNLGFGETQYF
v_call: TRBV7-3; j_call: TRBJ2-1; cdr3_aa: CASSFSGGAYNEQFF
v_call: TRBV15; j_call: TRBJ1-1; cdr3_aa: CATSYNRVNTEAFF
v_call: TRBV13; j_call: TRBJ1-2; cdr3_aa: CASSRRQGNYGYTF
v_call: TRBV7-6; j_call: TRBJ1-4; cdr3_aa: CASSTATGVDGEKLFF
v_call: TRBV7-8; j_call: TRBJ1-6; cdr3_aa: CASSLISGSSNSPLHF
v_call: TRBV3-1/TRBV3-2; j_call: TRBJ2-5; cdr3_aa: CASSQFMPGETQYF
v_call: TRBV12-5; j_call: TRBJ2-1; cdr3_aa: CASGFNPGASSYNEQFF
v_call: TRBV5-6; j_call: TRBJ2-7; cdr3_aa: CASRGSGGAYEQYF
v_call: TRBV6-1; j_call: TRBJ2-7; cdr3_aa: CASSETGTYLVEQYF
v_call: TRBV30; j_call: TRBJ1-3; cdr3_aa: CAWSGTGINTIYF
v_call: TRBV2; j_call: TRBJ2-7; cdr3_aa: CASSDTSGGYEQYF
v_call: TRBV11-2; j_call: TRBJ1-4; cdr3_aa: CASSLGQAEKLFF
v_call: TRBV7-8; j_call: TRBJ1-3; cdr3_aa: CASILSMRTAGNTIYF
v_call: TRBV11-3; j_call: TRBJ1-4; cdr3_aa: CASTETGAEEKLFF
v_call: TRBV11-3; j_call: TRBJ1-1; cdr3_aa: CASSSAGGGTEAFF
v_call: TRBV3-1/TRBV3-2; j_call: TRBJ2-7; cdr3_aa: CASSQLYGSEQYF
v_call: TRBV30; j_call: TRBJ1-6; cdr3_aa: CAWTHGGKSYNSPLHF
v_call: TRBV15; j_call: TRBJ1-1; cdr3_aa: CATSRGGHTTEAFF
v_call: TRBV6-2/TRBV6-3; j_call: TRBJ1-5; cdr3_aa: CASSYSLRVGNQPQHF
v_call: TRBV2; j_call: TRBJ1-6; cdr3_aa: CASSGQGRNSPLHF
v_call: TRBV27; j_call: TRBJ2-1; cdr3_aa: CASSASARSNEQFF
v_call: TRBV4-3; j_call: TRBJ2-2; cdr3_aa: CASSQAGNRELFF
v_call: TRBV9; j_call: TRBJ1-1; cdr3_aa: CASSGFYTEAFF
v_call: TRBV13; j_call: TRBJ1-2; cdr3_aa: CASSPISFRDYGYTF
v_call: TRBV2; j_call: TRBJ1-1; cdr3_aa: CASSGPGTGGGNTEAFF
v_call: TRBV10-3; j_call: TRBJ2-1; cdr3_aa: CAISEIIGETTYNEQFF
v_call: TRBV6-5; j_call: TRBJ2-2; cdr3_aa: CASSVHRGAELFF
v_call: TRBV7-8; j_call: TRBJ2-1; cdr3_aa: CASSPGGPEQFF
v_call: TRBV7-3; j_call: TRBJ2-2; cdr3_aa: CASSVQGTPNTGELFF
v_call: TRBV6-2/TRBV6-3; j_call: TRBJ1-2; cdr3_aa: CASSPAASPLRGYTF
v_call: TRBV11-2; j_call: TRBJ2-7; cdr3_aa: CASSSPADRGPNEQYF
v_call: TRBV27; j_call: TRBJ2-1; cdr3_aa: CASSLTGGAYNEQFF
v_call: TRBV11-1; j_call: TRBJ2-7; cdr3_aa: CASSLFRVASYEQYF
v_call: TRBV9; j_call: TRBJ1-3; cdr3_aa: CASSVDVVSGNTIYF
v_call: TRBV7-9; j_call: TRBJ1-2; cdr3_aa: CASSLGTGGYGYTF
v_call: TRBV19; j_call: TRBJ1-4; cdr3_aa: CASSIVGPATNEKLFF
v_call: TRBV6-5; j_call: TRBJ1-2; cdr3_aa: CASSLTPGSYGYTF
v_call: TRBV6-2/TRBV6-3; j_call: TRBJ1-2; cdr3_aa: CASSYSGELPYGYTF
v_call: TRBV19; j_call: TRBJ2-5; cdr3_aa: CASSTLPGNQETQYF
v_call: TRBV5-6; j_call: TRBJ1-3; cdr3_aa: CASSWEGAENTIYF
v_call: TRBV9; j_call: TRBJ2-1; cdr3_aa: CASSVAGEDYNEQFF
v_call: TRBV19; j_call: TRBJ1-6; cdr3_aa: CASSLGTGNWSPLHF
v_call: TRBV28; j_call: TRBJ2-7; cdr3_aa: CASSLTPSWGQDEQYF
v_call: TRBV14; j_call: TRBJ2-5; cdr3_aa: CASNKQWQETQYF
v_call: TRBV7-9; j_call: TRBJ1-1; cdr3_aa: CASSLVSGFDEAFF
v_call: TRBV7-9; j_call: TRBJ1-1; cdr3_aa: CASSLVGGAEAFF
v_call: TRBV19; j_call: TRBJ1-1; cdr3_aa: CASSVNGLLNTEAFF